The following is a T cell receptor (beta chain) sequence with its context. The data originate from a study of PD-1 blockade in classical Hodgkin lymphoma. For the study at large: Every 2 weeks, patients had 3 mg/kg nivolumab intravenously.

Libraries were prepared by immunoSEQ multiplex PCR; TCRdb keeps only in-frame clonotypes and omits some of them. The sample shows 13,000 or so clones, roughly 76% of them seen only once. The V gene lost 5 bases and the J gene lost 5 bases, with 9 bases spanning the gap. Per germline, CDR1 MDHEN and CDR2 SYDVKM. The CDR3 has 12 amino acids. Every single patient, without exception, relapsed after autologous stem cell transplantation, and brentuximab vedotin exposure varied. Best responses included complete response and partial response; otherwise, the best response was progressive disease. Sequencing used peripheral blood mononuclear cells (PBMCs), obtained at baseline. The sequence was obtained from a human donor with classical Hodgkin lymphoma. V is TRBV28 and J is TRBJ1-2; D uncertain. CDR3 sequence reads: CASSPPGYGYTF. CDR3 nucleotide sequence: TGTGCCAGCAGTCCCCCCGGGTATGGCTACACCTTC.